This section outlines one T cell receptor (beta chain) sequence together with its context. The entry originates in a study of CD8+ T cells in alopecia areata. Sequencing relied on a cDNA template that was reverse transcribed from extracted RNA. Measured with immunoSEQ multiplex PCR; TCRdb has only the in-frame clones, and not every one. The repertoire holds 150,000 or so clones, with approximately 50% as singletons. The sample consisted of CD4+ T cells sorted from blood. The receptor was derived from a human donor with alopecia areata.

The CDR3 sequence is CASSFRRGGTKNIQYF. The CDR3 nucleotides are TGTGCCAGCAGTTTCCGCCGGGGCGGGACCAAAAACATTCAGTACTTC. V usage is TRBV28 and J usage is TRBJ2-4, with D possibly TRBD2 on 6 matching bases. The germline V and J ends were trimmed by 3 bases and 2 bases, with 14 bases remaining between them. Germline CDR1 MDHEN, CDR2 SYDVKM. The CDR3 is 16 residues long. The whole variable domain, remainder taken from reference TRBV28 and TRBJ2-4, is DVKVTQSSRYLVKRTGEKVFLECVQDMDHENMFWYRQDPGLGLRLIYFSYDVKMKEKGDIPEGYSVSREKKERFSLILESASTNQTSMYLCASSFRRGGTKNIQYFGAGTRLSVL.